These 13 T cell receptor beta chains share one sample of origin, sequenced in a study of blood T cell repertoires in COVID-19. Sequenced by immunoSEQ multiplex PCR; TCRdb stores in-frame clones only, minus some. The table shows under 150,000 clones, with about nine tenths occurring only once. Sequences were obtained from peripheral blood. Every receptor here comes from a human donor in a cohort sampled during active COVID-19.

This chain joins TRBV4-1 and TRBJ2-3, with 8 bases identical to TRBD1. This CDR3 contains 16 residues. Germline CDR1 is MGHRA and CDR2 is YSYEKL. With 4 bases clipped from V and 1 base from J, the junction kept 7 bases outside the gene matches. The CDR3 region has the DNA TGCGCCAGCAGCCTTACCGGGACAGGACGCACAGATACGCAGTATTTT. Translated: CASSLTGTGRTDTQYF.

J is TRBJ2-2 and V is TRBV11-2; TRBD1 matches 11 bases. The germline V gene encodes CDR1 SGHAT and CDR2 FQNNGV. The V and J ends lost 2 bases and 5 bases, in that order; junction bases with no gene match: 10. This CDR3 has 18 residues. The CDR3 loop is CASSLRGTGTGGTGELFF. The CDR3 DNA reads TGTGCCAGCAGCTTACGGGGCACCGGGACAGGGGGTACCGGGGAGCTGTTTTTT. The full variable domain, completed using reference TRBV11-2 and TRBJ2-2, is EAGVAQSPRYKIIEKRQSVAFWCNPISGHATLYWYQQILGQGPKLLIQFQNNGVVDDSQLPKDRFSAERLKGVDSTLKIQPAKLEDSAVYLCASSLRGTGTGGTGELFFGEGSRLTVL.

The CDR3 here is CASRQGLAPPSTDTQYF. The CDR3 region has the DNA TGCGCCAGCAGGCAGGGACTAGCGCCCCCTAGCACAGATACGCAGTATTTT. V usage is TRBV5-1 and J usage is TRBJ2-3; 10 nucleotides match TRBD2. With 5 bases clipped from V and 0 bases from J, the junction kept 9 bases outside the gene matches. CDR3 length equals 17 residues. Germline CDR1 SGHRS, CDR2 YFSETQ.

The CDR3 spells CASSRSGLNQPQHF. The CDR3 nucleotides are TGTGCCAGCAGCCGATCGGGACTGAATCAGCCCCAGCATTTT. This chain connects TRBV7-9 to TRBJ1-5; D may be TRBD1 (5 bases). Germline V gene sequence: CDR1 SEHNR, CDR2 FQNEAQ (reference sequence). This CDR3 contains 14 residues. V was shortened by 5 bases and J by 4 bases, with 12 bases between the two germline ends.

The J gene is TRBJ2-5, the V gene TRBV29-1; 14 bases align to TRBD2. Trimming took 5 bases from V and 5 from J; bases not matched to a gene: 10. Looked up from germline, CDR1 is SQVTM and CDR2 is ANQGSEA. The CDR3 totals 16 residues. The CDR3 loop reads CSVTEGLAGGGETQYF. In nucleotides, the CDR3 is TGCAGCGTTACCGAAGGACTAGCGGGGGGCGGGGAGACCCAGTACTTC.

The rearrangement uses TRBV9 and TRBJ1-3; D not resolved. Looked up from germline, CDR1 is SGDLS and CDR2 is YYNGEE. Trimming stripped 0 bases from V and 4 bases from J, with 8 bases between. The CDR3 is 14 amino acids. The CDR3 DNA follows: TGTGCCAGCAGCGTAGTCCCTATGGGAAACACCATATATTTT. Amino acids: CASSVVPMGNTIYF.

This sequence joins TRBV7-9 and TRBJ2-7, with 8 bases aligning to TRBD2. The CDR3 sequence is 13 residues long. Germline V gene sequence: CDR1 SEHNR, CDR2 FQNEAQ (reference sequence). V dropped 8 bases and J dropped 6; count of bases not matched to a gene: 9. For the CDR3, the DNA is TGTGCCAGCCTTTCGGGGGGGATTGGCGAGCAGTACTTC. Its translation is CASLSGGIGEQYF.

This chain connects TRBV30 to TRBJ1-1, with D possibly matching TRBD1 (5 bases). The germline CDR1 and CDR2 sequences are GTSNPN and SVGIG (reference sequence). The CDR3 is made up of 12 amino acids. With 1 base removed from V and 8 bases from J, the gap between germline ends came to 11 bases. The CDR3: CAWSANNREAFF. As DNA, the CDR3 is TGTGCCTGGAGTGCCAATAACAGGGAAGCTTTCTTT.

The chain employs TRBV29-1 and TRBJ2-7, with TRBD1 matching 7 bases. This CDR3 comprises 13 residues. Losses at the gene ends were 7 bases for V and 1 base for J; bases not matched to a gene: 7. CDR1 and CDR2 (germline): SQVTM, ANQGSEA. CDR3 loop: CSASGQMSYEQYF. CDR3 sequence (DNA): TGCAGCGCATCGGGACAGATGTCCTACGAGCAGTACTTC.

The chain is built from TRBV19 and TRBJ2-3; TRBD2 matches at 8 bases. The CDR3 sequence is 17 residues long. V gave up 5 bases and J gave up 5 bases; unmatched junction bases: 15. CDR1 LNHDA and CDR2 SQIVND come from the germline V gene (reference sequence). The CDR3 coding sequence is TGTGCCAGTAGTGCCACCGGGGGGGCAGCGGGTGTAGATACGCAGTATTTT. This gives the protein CASSATGGAAGVDTQYF.

The genes are TRBV9 and TRBJ1-3; D may be TRBD1 (6 bases). The CDR3 is made up of 14 amino acids. Germline CDR1 and CDR2: SGDLS and YYNGEE. Trimming stripped 4 bases from V and 1 base from J, with 9 bases between. The CDR3 DNA reads TGTGCCAGCAGCCCTCAGGGGTCTGGAAACACCATATATTTT. Amino acid sequence: CASSPQGSGNTIYF.

This clone has only one observation. CDR3 in amino acids: CASSSRLTAKLFF. CDR3 coding DNA: TGTGCCAGCAGCTCACGACTCACCGCAAAACTGTTTTTT. The chain employs TRBV11-2 and TRBJ1-4; D uncertain. Germline V gene data show CDR1 as SGHAT and CDR2 as FQNNGV. V lost 4 bases and J lost 10, with 13 bases in between. The CDR3 runs to 13 residues.

The chain employs TRBV2 and TRBJ1-2, with TRBD1 matching 10 bases. CDR3 length equals 14 residues. Losses at the gene ends were 7 bases for V and 5 bases for J; bases not matched to a gene: 7. Germline V gene lookup returns CDR1 SNHLY and CDR2 FYNNEI. In DNA form, the CDR3 reads TGTGCCAGCAACGCCGGGACAGGGGATTATGGCTACACCTTC. Its translation is CASNAGTGDYGYTF.